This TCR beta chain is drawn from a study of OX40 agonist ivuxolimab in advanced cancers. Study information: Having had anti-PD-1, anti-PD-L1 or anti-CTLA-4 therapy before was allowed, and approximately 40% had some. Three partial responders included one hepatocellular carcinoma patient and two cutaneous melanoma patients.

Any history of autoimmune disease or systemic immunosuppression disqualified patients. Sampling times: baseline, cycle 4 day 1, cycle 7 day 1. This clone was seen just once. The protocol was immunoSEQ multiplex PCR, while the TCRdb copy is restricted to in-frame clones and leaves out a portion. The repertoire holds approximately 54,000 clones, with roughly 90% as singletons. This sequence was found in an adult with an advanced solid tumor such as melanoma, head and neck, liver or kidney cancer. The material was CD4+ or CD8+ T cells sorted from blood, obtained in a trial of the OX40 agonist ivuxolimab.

The CDR3 DNA follows: TGTGCCAGTAGTATAATGGGGGTACCCCTCCACTTT. This codes for CASSIMGVPLHF. V usage is TRBV19 and J usage is TRBJ1-6; the D gene is possibly TRBD1 (5 bases). The CDR3 consists of 12 residues. V was pared by 2 bases and J by 12 bases, with 8 bases between. Germline CDR1 is LNHDA and CDR2 is SQIVND (reference sequence).